The text below deals with one T cell receptor (beta chain). Its antigen is unknown. The CDR3 has 11 amino acids. Trimming removed 4 bases at V and 2 bases at J, with 4 bases between. Per the germline V gene, CDR1 is GTSNPN and CDR2 is SVGIG (reference sequence). This record comes from a study of early stage breast cancer tumors. Overall study results and limits: Blood repertoires resembled normal breast more than tumor. Tumors had roughly 2.5-fold higher T cell density and higher clonality than adjacent normal breast tissue. Unsorted bulk genomic DNA sequencing lacked pairing and functional marker data. Most shared enriched TCRB sequences were commonly generated ones.

Some clones are missing from TCRdb's copy, which holds only in-frame ones; the method was immunoSEQ multiplex PCR. This sample yields about 51,000 clones, of which around four fifths are seen a single time; 3.4% belongs to the top ten. The specimen sequenced was blood. The sequence was obtained from a person aged 40-50 years with breast cancer. The chain links TRBV30 to TRBJ2-3; no clear D. The CDR3 DNA reads TGTGCCTGGATCGCCACAGATACGCAGTATTTT. It specifies CAWIATDTQYF.